These T cell receptor beta chains were read from a single sample in a study of read filtering for tumor transcriptome and immune sequencing. One entry per CDR3 protein results from TCRdb running MiXCR on the reads. The table lists approximately 61,000 distinct CDR3 sequences, around 21% of them singletons, with roughly 13% in the top ten. The specimen sequenced was a population of CD138-negative cells sorted from bone marrow. Receptors were obtained from a donor at least 40 years old with multiple myeloma. The CDR3 runs from the conserved cysteine through the conserved F or W. A D gene is named only where the DNA matches it firmly. A row's size may be missing; if present it is once, few, many or a size class.

clone size | J gene | D gene | V gene | CDR3 DNA | CDR3 protein
. | TRBJ1-5 | . | TRBV20-1 | TGCAGTGCTAGTAGTAGGCCCGAGGCCCAGCATTTT | CSASSRPEAQHF
. | TRBJ1-3 | . | TRBV3-1 | TGTGCCAGCAGCCAAGTAGTCGTCTCTGGAAACACCATATATTTT | CASSQVVVSGNTIYF
few | TRBJ2-7 | . | TRBV18 | TGTGCCAGCTCACCTAGACGCTCCTACTACGAGCAGTACTTC | CASSPRRSYYEQYF
many | TRBJ2-7 | . | TRBV18 | TGTGCCAGCTCACCACCCGAGGTATCCTACGAGCAGTACTTC | CASSPPEVSYEQYF
medium-sized | TRBJ2-1 | TRBD1 | TRBV4-1 | TGCGCCAGCAGCCTCGGACAGGGGCGGGCGGATGAGCAGTTCTTC | CASSLGQGRADEQFF
many | TRBJ2-5 | TRBD2 | TRBV5-1 | TGCGCCAGTAGGAGCGGGAGTTATGGTAAAGAGACCCAGTACTTC | CASRSGSYGKETQYF
many | TRBJ2-1 | TRBD2 | TRBV29-1 | TGCAGCGCAAGAGGACTAGCGTTGAATGAGCAGTTCTTC | CSARGLALNEQFF
many | TRBJ1-5 | . | TRBV20-1 | TGCAGTGCTCCCCTCATTGGAAATCAGCCCCAGCATTTT | CSAPLIGNQPQHF
. | TRBJ2-5 | TRBD1 | TRBV30 | TGTGCCTGGAGTGGATCAAACAGGGGGAGAATACAAGAGACCCAGTACTTC | CAWSGSNRGRIQETQYF
many | TRBJ2-7 | . | TRBV12-3/TRBV12-4 | TGTGCCAGCAGTTTGGACGGCGCGGGGGAGCAGTACTTC | CASSLDGAGEQYF
many | TRBJ2-5 | TRBD1 | TRBV5-4 | TGTGCCAGCAGGCTAACAGGGGAAGAGACCCAGTACTTC | CASRLTGEETQYF
many | TRBJ2-3 | TRBD1 | TRBV7-2 | TGTGCCAGCAGCTTACAGGGGGCGGGCTCAGATACGCAGTATTTT | CASSLQGAGSDTQYF
few | TRBJ1-3 | TRBD1 | TRBV4-1 | TGCGCCAGCAGCCACCCCGGGACAGCGTCGGTCACCATATATTTT | CASSHPGTASVTIYF
many | TRBJ1-1 | . | TRBV29-1 | TGCAGCGTAACACAAGGTGGTCGGGGGCTGCCAGTGAACACTGAAGCTTTCTTT | CSVTQGGRGLPVNTEAFF
many | TRBJ2-3 | . | TRBV19 | TGTGCCAGTAGTATAGATCGTTACTCTAGCACAGATACGCAGTATTTT | CASSIDRYSSTDTQYF
many | TRBJ2-3 | TRBD1 | TRBV20-1 | TGCAGTGCTACCAAACAGGGGGGTGTCGAAGATACGCAGTATTTT | CSATKQGGVEDTQYF
many | TRBJ1-1 | . | TRBV20-1 | TGCAGTGCCTCACAGGGTAGCACTGAAGCTTTCTTT | CSASQGSTEAFF
. | TRBJ1-1 | TRBD1 | TRBV5-1 | TGCGCCAGCAGCGCAAGGGGGCTGAACACCGAAGCTCTCTTT | CASSARGLNTEALF
many | TRBJ1-1 | . | TRBV7-3 | TGTGCCAGCAGCTTGACCCGGGACCGGGAAGCTTTCTTT | CASSLTRDREAFF
many | TRBJ1-5 | . | TRBV7-9 | TGTGCCAGCAGCACCGGGACGGCTTTTCAGCCCCAGCATTTT | CASSTGTAFQPQHF
few | TRBJ2-7 | . | TRBV10-3 | TGTGCCATCACCCCCTCGAGGGAGTCCTACGAGCAGTACTTC | CAITPSRESYEQYF
many | TRBJ1-1 | . | TRBV7-4 | TGTGCCAGCAGCTTAATTAGAAGGTCAGGGATCGGGACTGAAGCTTTCTTT | CASSLIRRSGIGTEAFF
many | TRBJ2-7 | TRBD1 | TRBV3-1 | TGTGCCAGCAGCCTCAACCCCGACAGGGGAGAGCAGTACTTC | CASSLNPDRGEQYF
. | TRBJ2-5 | . | TRBV7-2 | TGTGCCAGCAGCTCATTAGCGGAGCAGGAGTCCCAGTACTTC | CASSSLAEQESQYF
many | TRBJ2-2 | TRBD1 | TRBV19 | TGTGCCACCTACTCGGGACAGGACACCGGGGAGCTGTTTTTT | CATYSGQDTGELFF
. | TRBJ2-1 | TRBD2 | TRBV29-1 | TGCAGCTTTGGGGGGGGATACAATGAGCAGTTCTTC | CSFGGGYNEQFF
medium-sized | TRBJ2-1 | TRBD2 | TRBV27 | TGTGCCAGCAGTGAAAGCGGGAGCTACAATGAGCAGTTCTTC | CASSESGSYNEQFF
many | TRBJ2-7 | TRBD2 | TRBV28 | TGTGCCAGCAGTTTACCCGGACTAGCTAGCTCCTACGAGCAGTACTTC | CASSLPGLASSYEQYF
. | TRBJ2-7 | TRBD1 | TRBV7-9 | TGTGCCAGCAGCTCCTTAACCGGGACAGGGACCTACGAGCAGTACTTC | CASSSLTGTGTYEQYF
many | TRBJ2-7 | . | TRBV6-6 | TGTGCCAGCAGGGAACTGGGGAGCTCCTACGAGCAGTACTTC | CASRELGSSYEQYF
many | TRBJ2-1 | TRBD2 | TRBV9 | TGTGCCAGCAGCGCCGGGGGTCTAGCGGAGAATGAGCAGTTCTTC | CASSAGGLAENEQFF
. | TRBJ2-7 | . | TRBV5-1 | TGCGCCAGCAGCTTGGGGGGGGCAGTTACCTACGAGCAGTACTTC | CASSLGGAVTYEQYF
many | TRBJ2-5 | TRBD1 | TRBV29-1 | TGCAGCGTTTCACCCAGGGGGCGAGGACAAGAGACCCAGTACTTC | CSVSPRGRGQETQYF
. | TRBJ2-2 | . | TRBV20-1 | TGCAGTGCTAGAGATCAGGGAGGGAACACCGGGGAGCTGTTTTTT | CSARDQGGNTGELFF
many | TRBJ2-7 | . | TRBV19 | TGTGCCACCTCTGGGGTCCCAGCCTACGAGCAGTACTTC | CATSGVPAYEQYF
few | TRBJ1-4 | TRBD1 | TRBV5-6 | TGTGCCAGCAGCCTAGGACAGGGGAGATCAACTAATGAAAAACTGTTTTTT | CASSLGQGRSTNEKLFF
. | TRBJ2-3 | TRBD2 | TRBV6-1 | TGTGCCAGCAGGCCTCTAGCGGGTCCCGGCACAGATACGCAGTATTTT | CASRPLAGPGTDTQYF
. | TRBJ2-7 | TRBD2 | TRBV7-2 | TGTGACAGCAGCACCGGGACTAGCGGGAGTCAGTACGAGCAGTACTTC | CDSSTGTSGSQYEQYF
many | TRBJ2-5 | . | TRBV29-1 | TGCAGCGTTGCGGGGCAGCGAGAGACCCAGTACTTC | CSVAGQRETQYF
many | TRBJ2-2 | TRBD1 | TRBV19 | TGTGCCAGTAGTATAAGACAGGGTGGCGGGGAGCTGTTTTTT | CASSIRQGGGELFF
many | TRBJ1-4 | TRBD1 | TRBV7-8 | TGTGCCAGCAGCTTAGCGGCCGGGACAGGGGGCGAAAAACTGTTTTTT | CASSLAAGTGGEKLFF